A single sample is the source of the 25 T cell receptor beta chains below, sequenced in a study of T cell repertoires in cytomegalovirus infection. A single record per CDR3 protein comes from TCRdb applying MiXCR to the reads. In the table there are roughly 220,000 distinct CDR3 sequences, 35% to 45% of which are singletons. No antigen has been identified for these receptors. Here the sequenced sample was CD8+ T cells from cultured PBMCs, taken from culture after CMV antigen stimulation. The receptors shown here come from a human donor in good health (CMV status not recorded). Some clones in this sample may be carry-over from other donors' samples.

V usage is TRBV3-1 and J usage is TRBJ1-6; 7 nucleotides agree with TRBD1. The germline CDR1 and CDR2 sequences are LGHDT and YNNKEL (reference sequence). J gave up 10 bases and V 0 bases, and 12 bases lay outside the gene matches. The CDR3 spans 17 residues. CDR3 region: CASSQERGGSGRSPLHF. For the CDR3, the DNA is TGTGCCAGCAGCCAAGAGAGAGGGGGCTCAGGTCGATCACCCCTCCACTTT.

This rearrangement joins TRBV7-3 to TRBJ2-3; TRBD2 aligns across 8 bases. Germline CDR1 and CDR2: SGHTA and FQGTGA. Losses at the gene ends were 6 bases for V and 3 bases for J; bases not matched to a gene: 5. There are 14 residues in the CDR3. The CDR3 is CASSPGGGTDTQYF. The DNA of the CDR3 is TGTGCCAGCAGTCCGGGGGGGGGGACAGATACGCAGTATTTT.

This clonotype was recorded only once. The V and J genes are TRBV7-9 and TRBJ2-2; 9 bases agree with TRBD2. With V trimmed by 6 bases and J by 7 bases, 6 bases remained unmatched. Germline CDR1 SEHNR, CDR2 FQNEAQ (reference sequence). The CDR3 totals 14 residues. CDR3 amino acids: CASSSGTSRGELFF. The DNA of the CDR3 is TGTGCCAGCAGTTCCGGGACTAGCCGCGGGGAGCTGTTTTTT.

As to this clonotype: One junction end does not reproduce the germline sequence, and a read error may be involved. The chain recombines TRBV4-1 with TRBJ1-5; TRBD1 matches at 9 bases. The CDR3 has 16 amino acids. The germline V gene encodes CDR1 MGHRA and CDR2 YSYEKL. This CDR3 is CASSQALQGASQPQHF. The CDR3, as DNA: TGTGCCAGCAGCCAGGCCTTACAGGGGGCGAGTCAGCCCCAGCATTTT.

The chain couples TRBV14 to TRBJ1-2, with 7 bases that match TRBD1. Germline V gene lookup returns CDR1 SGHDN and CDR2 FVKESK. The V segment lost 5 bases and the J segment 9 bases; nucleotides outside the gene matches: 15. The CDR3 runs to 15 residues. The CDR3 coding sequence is TGTGCCAGCAGCGAGGGGGCCTTTACCTCGTATCGCTACACCTTC. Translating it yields CASSEGAFTSYRYTF.

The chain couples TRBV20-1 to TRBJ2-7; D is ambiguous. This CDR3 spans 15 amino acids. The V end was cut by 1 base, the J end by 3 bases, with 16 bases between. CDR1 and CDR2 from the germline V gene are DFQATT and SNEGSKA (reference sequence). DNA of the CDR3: TGCAGTGCTAGAGCCCTCCCGCGACACTACTACGAGCAGTACTTC. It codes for CSARALPRHYYEQYF.

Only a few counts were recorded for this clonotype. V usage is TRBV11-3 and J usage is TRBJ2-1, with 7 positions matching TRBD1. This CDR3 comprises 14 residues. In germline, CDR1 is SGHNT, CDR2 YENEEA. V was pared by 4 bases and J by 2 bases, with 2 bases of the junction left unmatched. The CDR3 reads CASSSQGTYNEQFF. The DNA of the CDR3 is TGTGCCAGCAGCTCACAGGGGACCTACAATGAGCAGTTCTTC.

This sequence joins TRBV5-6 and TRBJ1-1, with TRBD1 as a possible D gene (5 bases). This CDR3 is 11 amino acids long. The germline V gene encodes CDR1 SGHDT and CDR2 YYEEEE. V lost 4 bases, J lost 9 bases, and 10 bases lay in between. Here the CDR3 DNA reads TGTGCCAGCAGCCAACAGGAGAAAGCTTTCTTT. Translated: CASSQQEKAFF.

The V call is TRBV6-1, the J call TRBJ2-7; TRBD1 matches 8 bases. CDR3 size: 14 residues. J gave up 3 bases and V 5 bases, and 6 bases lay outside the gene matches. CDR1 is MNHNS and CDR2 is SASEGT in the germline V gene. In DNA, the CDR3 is TGTGCCAGCAGTTTGACAGGGGATTTCTACGAGCAGTACTTC. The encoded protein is CASSLTGDFYEQYF.

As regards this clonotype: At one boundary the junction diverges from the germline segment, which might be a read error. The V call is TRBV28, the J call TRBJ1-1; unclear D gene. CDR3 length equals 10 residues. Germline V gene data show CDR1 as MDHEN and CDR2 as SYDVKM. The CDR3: CASSLGEASF. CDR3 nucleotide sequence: TGTGCCAGCAGCCTAGGTGAAGCTTCCTTT.

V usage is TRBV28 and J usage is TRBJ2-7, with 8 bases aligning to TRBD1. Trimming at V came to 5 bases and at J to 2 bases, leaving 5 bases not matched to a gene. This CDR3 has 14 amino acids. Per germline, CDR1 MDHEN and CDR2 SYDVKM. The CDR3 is CASSSGQGPYEQYF. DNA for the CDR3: TGTGCCAGCAGTAGCGGACAGGGTCCCTACGAGCAGTACTTC.

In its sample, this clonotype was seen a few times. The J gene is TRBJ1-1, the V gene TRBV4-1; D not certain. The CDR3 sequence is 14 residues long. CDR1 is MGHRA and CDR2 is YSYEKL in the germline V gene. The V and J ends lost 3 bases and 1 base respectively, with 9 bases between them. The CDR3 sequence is CASSQRASNTEAFF. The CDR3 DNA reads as TGCGCCAGCAGCCAGAGAGCCTCGAACACTGAAGCTTTCTTT.

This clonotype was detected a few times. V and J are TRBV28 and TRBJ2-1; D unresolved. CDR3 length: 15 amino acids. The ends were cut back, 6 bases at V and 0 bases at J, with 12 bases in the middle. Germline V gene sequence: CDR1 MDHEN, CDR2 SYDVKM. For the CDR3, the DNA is TGTGCCAGCAGCTCACTACTGAGCTCCTACAATGAGCAGTTCTTC. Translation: CASSSLLSSYNEQFF.

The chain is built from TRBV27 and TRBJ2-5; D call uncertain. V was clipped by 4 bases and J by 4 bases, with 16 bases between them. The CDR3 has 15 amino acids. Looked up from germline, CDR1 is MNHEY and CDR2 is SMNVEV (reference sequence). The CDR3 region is CASSSRGTRRETQYF. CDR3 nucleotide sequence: TGTGCCAGCAGTTCACGCGGTACGAGGCGAGAGACCCAGTACTTC.

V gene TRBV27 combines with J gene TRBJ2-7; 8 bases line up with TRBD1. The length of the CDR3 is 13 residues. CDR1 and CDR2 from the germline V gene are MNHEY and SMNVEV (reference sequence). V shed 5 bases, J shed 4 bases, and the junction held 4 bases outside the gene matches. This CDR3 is CASSLRGQYEQYF. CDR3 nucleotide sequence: TGTGCCAGCAGTCTCAGGGGGCAGTACGAGCAGTACTTC.

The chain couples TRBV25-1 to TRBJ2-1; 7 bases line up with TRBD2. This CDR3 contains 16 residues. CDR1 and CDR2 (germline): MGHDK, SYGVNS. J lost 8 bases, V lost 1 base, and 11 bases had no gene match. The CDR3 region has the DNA TGTGCCAGCAGTGAATGGGGGACTACCCACGGGGATGAGCAGTTCTTC. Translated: CASSEWGTTHGDEQFF.

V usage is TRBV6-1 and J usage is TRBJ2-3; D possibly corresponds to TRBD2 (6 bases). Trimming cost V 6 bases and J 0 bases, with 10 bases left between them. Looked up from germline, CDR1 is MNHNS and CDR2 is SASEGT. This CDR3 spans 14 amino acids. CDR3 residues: CASRRDLSTDTQYF. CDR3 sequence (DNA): TGTGCCAGCAGACGGGACTTGAGCACAGATACGCAGTATTTT.

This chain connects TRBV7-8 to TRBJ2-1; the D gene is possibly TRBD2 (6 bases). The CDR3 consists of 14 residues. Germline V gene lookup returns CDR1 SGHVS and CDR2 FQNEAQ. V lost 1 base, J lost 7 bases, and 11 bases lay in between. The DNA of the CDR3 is TGTGCCAGCAGCTTAGTTGCTAGCGATAATGAGCAGTTCTTC. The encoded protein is CASSLVASDNEQFF. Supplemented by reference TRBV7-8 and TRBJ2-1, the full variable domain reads GAGVSQSPRYKVAKRGQDVALRCDPISGHVSLFWYQQALGQGPEFLTYFQNEAQLDKSGLPSDRFFAERPEGSVSTLKIQRTQQEDSAVYLCASSLVASDNEQFFGPGTRLTVL.

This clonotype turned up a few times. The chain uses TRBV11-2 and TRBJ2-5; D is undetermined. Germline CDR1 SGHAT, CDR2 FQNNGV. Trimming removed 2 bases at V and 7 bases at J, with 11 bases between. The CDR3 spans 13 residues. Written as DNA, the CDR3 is TGTGCCAGCAGCTTAAGGGTCCAATGGACCCAGTACTTC. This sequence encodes CASSLRVQWTQYF.

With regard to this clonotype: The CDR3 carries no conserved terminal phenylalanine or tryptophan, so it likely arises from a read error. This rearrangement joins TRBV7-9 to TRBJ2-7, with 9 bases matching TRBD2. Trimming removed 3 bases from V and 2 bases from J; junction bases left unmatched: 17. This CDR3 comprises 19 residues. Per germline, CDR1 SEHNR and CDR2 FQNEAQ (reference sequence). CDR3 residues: CASSFAGIRSGGNPYEQYL. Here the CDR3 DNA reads TGTGCCAGCAGCTTTGCCGGGATCCGAAGCGGGGGGAACCCCTACGAGCAGTACTTA.

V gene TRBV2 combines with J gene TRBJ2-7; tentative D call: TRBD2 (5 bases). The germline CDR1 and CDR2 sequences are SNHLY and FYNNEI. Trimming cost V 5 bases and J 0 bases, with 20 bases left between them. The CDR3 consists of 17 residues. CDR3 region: CASSLRGIGPSSYEQYF. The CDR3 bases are TGTGCCAGCAGTCTCCGGGGAATTGGGCCCAGCTCCTACGAGCAGTACTTC.

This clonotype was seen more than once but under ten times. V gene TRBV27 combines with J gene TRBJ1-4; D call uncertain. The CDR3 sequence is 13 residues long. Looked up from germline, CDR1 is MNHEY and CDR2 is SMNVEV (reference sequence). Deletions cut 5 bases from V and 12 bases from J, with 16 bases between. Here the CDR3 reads CASSLRFSGELFF. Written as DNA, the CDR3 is TGTGCCAGCAGTCTAAGGTTTTCTGGGGAACTGTTTTTT. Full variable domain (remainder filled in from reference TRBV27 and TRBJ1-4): EAQVTQNPRYLITVTGKKLTVTCSQNMNHEYMSWYRQDPGLGLRQIYYSMNVEVTDKGDVPEGYKVSRKEKRNFPLILESPSPNQTSLYFCASSLRFSGELFFGSGTQLSVL.

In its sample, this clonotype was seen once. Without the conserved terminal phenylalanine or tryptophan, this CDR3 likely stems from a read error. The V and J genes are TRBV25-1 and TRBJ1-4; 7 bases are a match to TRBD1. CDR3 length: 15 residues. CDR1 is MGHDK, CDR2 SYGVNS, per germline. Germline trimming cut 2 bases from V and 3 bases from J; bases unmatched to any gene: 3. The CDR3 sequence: CASSEGTDPNEKLFY. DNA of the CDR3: TGTGCCAGCAGTGAAGGGACAGACCCTAATGAAAAACTGTTTTAT.

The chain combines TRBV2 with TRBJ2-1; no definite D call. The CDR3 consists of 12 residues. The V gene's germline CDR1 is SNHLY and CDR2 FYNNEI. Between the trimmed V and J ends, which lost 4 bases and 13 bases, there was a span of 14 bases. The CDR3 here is CASSAVSPNQFF. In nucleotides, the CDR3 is TGTGCCAGCAGTGCAGTTAGCCCAAATCAGTTCTTC.

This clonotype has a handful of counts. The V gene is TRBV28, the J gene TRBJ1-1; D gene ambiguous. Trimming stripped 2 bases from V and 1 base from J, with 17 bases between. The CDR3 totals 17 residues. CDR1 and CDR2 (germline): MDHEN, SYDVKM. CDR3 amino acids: CASSLGVVSLGNTEAFF. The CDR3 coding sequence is TGTGCCAGCAGTTTAGGGGTTGTGTCACTGGGGAACACTGAAGCTTTCTTT.